This T cell receptor (beta chain) was recovered during a study of blood T cells in healthy people across ages. Alongside a J-beta primer mix, a sample-barcoded 5' primer served in a second PCR lasting about 7 to 12 cycles. All samples yielded 3 million or more CDR3-containing paired-end reads. Via MiXCR, TCRdb re-called the 5' RACE reads, giving one row per CDR3 protein. The top ten hold 2.1% of the sample, which has about 1.8 million distinct CDR3 sequences, around 50% seen once. This CDR3 contains 14 residues. The J segment lost 4 bases and the V segment lost 4 bases, leaving 4 bases of the junction unmatched. Germline lookup yields CDR1 SGHTA and CDR2 FQGNSA.

Specimen: blood. V usage is TRBV7-2 and J usage is TRBJ1-2, with 9 bases fitting TRBD1. The receptor comes from a woman aged 40 to 50 in good health. DNA of the CDR3: TGTGCCAGCAGCTGGGACAGGGCCTCCTATGGCTACACCTTC. Translation: CASSWDRASYGYTF.